This entry describes one T cell receptor beta chain. Antigen specificity is unknown. This sample stems from a study of CD8+ T cells in alopecia areata. Study conclusions and caveats: Affected lesional scalp, above all in alopecia totalis/universalis, was more clonal than normal scalp. Scalp sample sequencing also detects resident alphabeta T cells of normal skin.

Regarding treatment: oral pan-JAK inhibitor, 5-10 mg twice daily. Extraction of RNA preceded its reverse transcription into cDNA, which served as the sequencing template. Profiled with immunoSEQ multiplex PCR; TCRdb holds only in-frame clones, not every one. The sample holds roughly 280,000 clones; 50% to 75% are singletons and the top ten take roughly 0.88%. Looked up from germline, CDR1 is SGHVT and CDR2 is SQSDAQ. V was pared by 5 bases and J by 6 bases, with 17 bases between. The CDR3 loop spans 15 amino acids. This clonotype was obtained from a human donor with alopecia areata. The sample here was CD4+ T cells sorted from blood, taken between weeks 51 and 54, from a patient treated with tofacitinib. This chain joins TRBV7-4 and TRBJ1-5; D remains ambiguous. The CDR3 sequence is CASSQTDGALQPQHF. The CDR3 coding sequence is TGTGCCAGCAGCCAAACCGACGGAGCCCTTCAGCCCCAGCATTTT.